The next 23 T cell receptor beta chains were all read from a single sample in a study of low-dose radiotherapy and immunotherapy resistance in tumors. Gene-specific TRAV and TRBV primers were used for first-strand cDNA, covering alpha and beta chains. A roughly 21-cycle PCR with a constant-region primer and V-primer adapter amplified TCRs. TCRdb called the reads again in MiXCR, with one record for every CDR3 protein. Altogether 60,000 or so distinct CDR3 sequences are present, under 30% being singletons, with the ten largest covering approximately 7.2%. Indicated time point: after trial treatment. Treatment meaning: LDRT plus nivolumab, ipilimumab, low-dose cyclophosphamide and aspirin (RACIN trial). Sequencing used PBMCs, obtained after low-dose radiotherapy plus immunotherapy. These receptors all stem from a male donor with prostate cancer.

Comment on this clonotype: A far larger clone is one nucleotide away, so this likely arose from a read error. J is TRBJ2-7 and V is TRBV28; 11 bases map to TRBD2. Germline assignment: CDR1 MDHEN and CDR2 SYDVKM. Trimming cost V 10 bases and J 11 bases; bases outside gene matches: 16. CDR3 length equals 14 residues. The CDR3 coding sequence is TGTGCCAACACTCCGACTAGCGGGACGTCACGGGAGTACTTC. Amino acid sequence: CANTPTSGTSREYF.

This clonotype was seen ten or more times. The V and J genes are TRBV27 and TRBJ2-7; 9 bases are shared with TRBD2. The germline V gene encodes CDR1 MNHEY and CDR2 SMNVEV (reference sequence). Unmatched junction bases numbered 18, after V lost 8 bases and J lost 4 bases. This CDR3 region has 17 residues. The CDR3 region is CASLNAGGLPSPYEQYF. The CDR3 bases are TGTGCCAGCCTTAACGCGGGGGGGCTACCCTCCCCGTACGAGCAGTACTTC.

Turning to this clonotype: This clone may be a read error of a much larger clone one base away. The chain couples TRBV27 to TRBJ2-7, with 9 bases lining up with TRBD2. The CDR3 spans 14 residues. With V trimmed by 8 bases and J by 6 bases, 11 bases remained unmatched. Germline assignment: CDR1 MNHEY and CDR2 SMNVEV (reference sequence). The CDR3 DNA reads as TGTGCCAGCGGTCAGTTAGCGGGAGTACGCGAGCAGTACTTC. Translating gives CASGQLAGVREQYF.

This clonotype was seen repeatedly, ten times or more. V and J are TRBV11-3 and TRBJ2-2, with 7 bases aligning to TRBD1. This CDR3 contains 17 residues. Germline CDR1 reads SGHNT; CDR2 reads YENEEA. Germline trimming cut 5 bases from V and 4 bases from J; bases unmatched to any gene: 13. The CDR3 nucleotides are TGTGCCAGCAGCCCAAAAGGGGGCAGGGGTCTCACCGGGGAGCTGTTTTTT. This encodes CASSPKGGRGLTGELFF.

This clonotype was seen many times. The CDR3 DNA reads as TGTGCCAGCAGCTTAGGATCGTCAGCCTCGCGTCGGGAGACCCAGTACTTC. Translating it yields CASSLGSSASRRETQYF. J is TRBJ2-5 and V is TRBV7-2; unclear D gene. This CDR3 has 17 residues. Looked up from germline, CDR1 is SGHTA and CDR2 is FQGNSA. V gave up 1 base and J gave up 5 bases, with 20 bases separating them.

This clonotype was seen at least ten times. CDR3 bases: TGTGCCACCAAGAACCCGACAGGGGAACTACGAGGACAGTACTTC. This sequence encodes CATKNPTGELRGQYF. The rearrangement joins TRBV6-2 or TRBV6-3 to TRBJ2-7; TRBD1 agrees at 8 bases. CDR3 length equals 15 residues. Germline CDR1 is MNHEY and CDR2 is SVGEGT. V was pared by 10 bases and J by 10 bases, with 21 bases of the junction left unmatched.

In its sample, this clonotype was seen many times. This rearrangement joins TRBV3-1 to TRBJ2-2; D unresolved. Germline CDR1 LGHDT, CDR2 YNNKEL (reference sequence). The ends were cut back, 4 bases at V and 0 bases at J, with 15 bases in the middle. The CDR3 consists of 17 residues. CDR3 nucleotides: TGTGCCAGCAGCCGACCCCCACTAAAAACGAACACCGGGGAGCTGTTTTTT. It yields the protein CASSRPPLKTNTGELFF.

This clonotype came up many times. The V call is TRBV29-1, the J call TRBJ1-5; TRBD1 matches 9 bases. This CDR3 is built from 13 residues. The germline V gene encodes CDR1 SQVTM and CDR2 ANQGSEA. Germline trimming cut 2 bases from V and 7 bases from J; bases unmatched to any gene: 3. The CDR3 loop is CSVEFTGGQPQHF. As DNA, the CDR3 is TGCAGCGTTGAATTCACAGGGGGCCAGCCCCAGCATTTT.

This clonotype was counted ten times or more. CDR3 in DNA: TGTGCCAGCAGGACAGGGTCACATTCACCCCTCCACTTT. It yields the protein CASRTGSHSPLHF. The chain employs TRBV6-5 and TRBJ1-6; 7 bases line up with TRBD1. Germline assignment: CDR1 MNHEY and CDR2 SVGAGI. This CDR3 comprises 13 residues. Germline trimming cut 6 bases from V and 8 bases from J; bases unmatched to any gene: 4.

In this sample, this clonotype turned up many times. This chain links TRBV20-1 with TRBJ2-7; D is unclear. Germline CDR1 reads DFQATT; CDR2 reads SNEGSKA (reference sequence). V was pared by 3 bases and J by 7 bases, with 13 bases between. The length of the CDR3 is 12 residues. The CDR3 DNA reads TGCAGTGCTAGTCTCTCTCCGCGGGAGCAGTACTTC. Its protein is CSASLSPREQYF.

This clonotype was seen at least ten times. CDR3 residues: CASSLPHTNTEAFF. CDR3 DNA sequence: TGTGCCAGCAGCTTACCCCACACTAACACTGAAGCTTTCTTT. The V gene is TRBV7-9, the J gene TRBJ1-1, with no clear D. Between the trimmed V and J ends, which lost 2 bases and 2 bases, there was a span of 9 bases. The CDR3 length is 14 residues. From germline, CDR1 is SEHNR and CDR2 FQNEAQ (reference sequence).

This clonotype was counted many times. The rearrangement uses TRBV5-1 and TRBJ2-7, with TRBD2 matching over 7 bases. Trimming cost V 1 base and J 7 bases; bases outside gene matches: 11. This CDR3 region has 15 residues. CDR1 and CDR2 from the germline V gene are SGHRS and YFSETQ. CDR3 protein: CASSLPEAWGGEQYF. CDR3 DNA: TGCGCCAGCAGCTTGCCGGAAGCCTGGGGAGGGGAGCAGTACTTC.

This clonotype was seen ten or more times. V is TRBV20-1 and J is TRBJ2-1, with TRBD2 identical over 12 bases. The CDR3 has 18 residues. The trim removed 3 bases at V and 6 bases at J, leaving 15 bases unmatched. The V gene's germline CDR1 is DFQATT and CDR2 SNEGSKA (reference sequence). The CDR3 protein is CSASSGTSGHQLGNEQFF. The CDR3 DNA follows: TGCAGTGCTAGTTCCGGGACTAGCGGGCATCAGCTCGGCAATGAGCAGTTCTTC.

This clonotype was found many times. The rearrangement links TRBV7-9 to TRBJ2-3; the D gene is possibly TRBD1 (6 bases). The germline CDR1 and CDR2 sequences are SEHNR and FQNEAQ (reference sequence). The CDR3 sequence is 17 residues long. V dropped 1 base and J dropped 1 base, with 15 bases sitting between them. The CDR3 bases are TGTGCCAGCAGCTTAGGATGGGGGCGGACCCGCACAGATACGCAGTATTTT. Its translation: CASSLGWGRTRTDTQYF.

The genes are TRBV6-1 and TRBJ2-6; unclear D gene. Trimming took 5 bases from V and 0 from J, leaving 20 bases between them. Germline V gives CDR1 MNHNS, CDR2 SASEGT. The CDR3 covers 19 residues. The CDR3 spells CASSPRPDVGSSGANVLTF. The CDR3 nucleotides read TGTGCCAGCAGTCCCCGCCCGGACGTCGGAAGCTCTGGGGCCAACGTCCTGACTTTC.

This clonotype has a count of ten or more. CDR3 DNA: TGTGCCAGCAGTTACGGGACAGGGGACGAGGGCTACACCTTC. Protein: CASSYGTGDEGYTF. The chain joins TRBV6-6 to TRBJ1-2, with 10 bases aligning to TRBD1. After removal of 2 bases from V and 8 bases from J, the junction contained 5 bases not matched to a gene. This CDR3 contains 14 residues. The germline gives CDR1 MNHNY, CDR2 SVGAGI (reference sequence).

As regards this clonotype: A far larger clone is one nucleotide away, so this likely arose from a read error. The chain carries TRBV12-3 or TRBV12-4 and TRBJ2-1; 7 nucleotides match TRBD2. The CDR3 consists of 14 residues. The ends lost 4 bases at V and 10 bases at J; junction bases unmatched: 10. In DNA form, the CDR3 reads TGTGCCAGCAGTTATTCACGTTGGGAGGGCGAGCAGTTCTTC. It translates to CASSYSRWEGEQFF.

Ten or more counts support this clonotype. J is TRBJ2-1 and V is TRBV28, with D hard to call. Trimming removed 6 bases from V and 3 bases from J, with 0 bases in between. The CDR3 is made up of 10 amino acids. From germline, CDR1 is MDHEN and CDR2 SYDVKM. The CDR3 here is CASSYNEQFF. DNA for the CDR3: TGTGCCAGCAGCTACAATGAGCAGTTCTTC.

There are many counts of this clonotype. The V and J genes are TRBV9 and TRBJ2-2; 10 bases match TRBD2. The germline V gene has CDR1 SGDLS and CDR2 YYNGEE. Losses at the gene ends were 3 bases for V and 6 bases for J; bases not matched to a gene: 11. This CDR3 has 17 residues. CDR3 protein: CASSGPSKRGGAGELFF. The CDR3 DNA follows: TGTGCCAGCAGCGGCCCCAGTAAGCGGGGGGGCGCCGGGGAGCTGTTTTTT.

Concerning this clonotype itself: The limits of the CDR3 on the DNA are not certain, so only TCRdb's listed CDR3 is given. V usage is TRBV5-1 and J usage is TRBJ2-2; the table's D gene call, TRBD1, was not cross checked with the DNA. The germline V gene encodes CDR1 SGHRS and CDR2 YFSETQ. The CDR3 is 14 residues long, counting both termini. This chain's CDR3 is CASSLDRAGELFFF.

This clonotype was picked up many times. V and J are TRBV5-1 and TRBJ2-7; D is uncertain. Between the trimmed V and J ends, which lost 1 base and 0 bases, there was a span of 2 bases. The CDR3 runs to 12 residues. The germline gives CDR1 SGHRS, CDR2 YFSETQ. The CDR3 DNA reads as TGCGCCAGCAGCTTGACCTCCTACGAGCAGTACTTC. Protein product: CASSLTSYEQYF.

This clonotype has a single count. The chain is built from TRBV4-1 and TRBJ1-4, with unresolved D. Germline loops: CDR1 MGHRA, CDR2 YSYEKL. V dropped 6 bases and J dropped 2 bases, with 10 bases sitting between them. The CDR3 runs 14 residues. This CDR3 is CASSLAVTNEKLFF. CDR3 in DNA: TGCGCCAGCAGTCTGGCGGTGACTAATGAAAAACTGTTTTTT.

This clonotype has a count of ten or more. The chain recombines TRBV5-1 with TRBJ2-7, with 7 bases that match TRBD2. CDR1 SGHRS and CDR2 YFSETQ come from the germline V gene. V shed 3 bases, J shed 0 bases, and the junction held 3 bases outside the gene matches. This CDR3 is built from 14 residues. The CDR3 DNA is TGCGCCAGCAGCTCACGGGACTACTCCTACGAGCAGTACTTC. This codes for CASSSRDYSYEQYF.